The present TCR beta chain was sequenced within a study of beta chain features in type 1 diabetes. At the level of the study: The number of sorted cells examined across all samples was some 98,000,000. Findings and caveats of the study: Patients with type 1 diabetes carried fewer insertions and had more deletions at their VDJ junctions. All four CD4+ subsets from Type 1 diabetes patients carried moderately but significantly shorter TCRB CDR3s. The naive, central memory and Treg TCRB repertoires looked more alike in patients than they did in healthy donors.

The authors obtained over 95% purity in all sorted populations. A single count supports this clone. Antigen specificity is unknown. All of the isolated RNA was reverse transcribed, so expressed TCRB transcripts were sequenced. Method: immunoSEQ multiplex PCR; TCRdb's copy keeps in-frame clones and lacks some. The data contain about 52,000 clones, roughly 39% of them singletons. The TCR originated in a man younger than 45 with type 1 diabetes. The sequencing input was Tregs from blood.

The CDR3 here is CASSGGSTQPQHF. The CDR3, as DNA: TGTGCCAGCAGTGGAGGCTCCACTCAGCCCCAGCATTTT. The gene calls are TRBV27 and TRBJ1-5; no clear D gene. Germline CDR1 is MNHEY and CDR2 is SMNVEV (reference sequence). With 5 bases removed from V and 6 bases from J, the gap between germline ends came to 11 bases. CDR3 size: 13 residues.